The present TCR beta chain was sequenced within a study of early T cells in non-severe SARS-CoV-2 infection. Turning to the study itself: Alpha and beta chains were unpaired, from unsorted whole-blood bulk RNA. Study-wide results and caveats: The VDJdb matching leaned toward anti-spike CD8 responses and overlooked private and CD4 specificities.

The CDR3 has 16 amino acids. The germline V gene encodes CDR1 DFQATT and CDR2 SNEGSKA (reference sequence). The V end lost 6 bases, the J end lost 0 bases, and 19 bases lay between the germline ends. This clonotype was seen at least ten times. What it binds is unknown. Unique molecular identifiers tagged individual cDNA molecules. MiXCR, applied by TCRdb to the 5' RACE reads, yields one record per CDR3 protein. This table has some 28,000 distinct CDR3 sequences, about 5% appearing once. The receptor was derived from an adult who was a healthcare worker with PCR-confirmed SARS-CoV-2 infection or an uninfected control (not recorded which). Sequencing was carried out using whole blood. The chain employs TRBV20-1 and TRBJ2-3; D perhaps matches TRBD1 (6 bases). The CDR3 coding sequence is TGCAGTGCCCAAACGGCCGGGACATATAGCACAGATACGCAGTATTTT. Encoded protein: CSAQTAGTYSTDTQYF.